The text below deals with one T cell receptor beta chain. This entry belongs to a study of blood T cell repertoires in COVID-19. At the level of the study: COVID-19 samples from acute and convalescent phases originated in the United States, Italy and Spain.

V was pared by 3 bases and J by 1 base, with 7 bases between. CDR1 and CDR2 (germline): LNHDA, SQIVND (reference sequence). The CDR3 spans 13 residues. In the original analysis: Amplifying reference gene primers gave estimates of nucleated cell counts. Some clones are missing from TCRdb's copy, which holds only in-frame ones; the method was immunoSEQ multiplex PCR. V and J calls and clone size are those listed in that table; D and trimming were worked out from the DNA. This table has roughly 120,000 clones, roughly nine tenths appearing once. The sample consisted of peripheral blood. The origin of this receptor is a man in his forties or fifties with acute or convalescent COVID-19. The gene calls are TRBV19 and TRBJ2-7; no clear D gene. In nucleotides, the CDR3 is TGTGCCAGTAGTATGCCAGGATCCTACGAGCAGTACTTC. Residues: CASSMPGSYEQYF.